The next 28 T cell receptor beta chains were all read from a single sample in a study of shared clonotypes between healthy human individuals. TCRdb's table, derived via immunoSEQ multiplex PCR, lists solely in-frame clones and lacks some. The sample includes hundreds of thousands of clones, around 80% of them seen just once. Sequencing input: PBMCs. The source is a woman in her forties in good health. Some clones in this sample may be carry-over from other donors' samples.

Worth noting for this clone: This CDR3 is also generated by other DNA sequences in the sample. The chain uses TRBV6-5 and TRBJ1-1; D not certain. V dropped 6 bases and J dropped 1 base, with 9 bases sitting between them. The CDR3 is 13 amino acids. The germline V gene encodes CDR1 MNHEY and CDR2 SVGAGI. This CDR3 reads CASREDRNTEAFF. CDR3 sequence (DNA): TGTGCCAGCAGGGAGGACCGGAACACTGAAGCTTTCTTT.

This clone was found a few times. This probably arose from a read error, given a far larger clone one base away. This CDR3 fails to terminate in the conserved phenylalanine or tryptophan, so it likely reflects a read error. J is TRBJ2-2 and V is TRBV4-2; tentatively, D is TRBD2 (6 bases). This CDR3 comprises 15 residues. Germline V gives CDR1 LGHNA, CDR2 YNFKEQ. The V and J ends lost 0 bases and 5 bases respectively, with 10 bases between them. DNA of the CDR3: TGTGCCAGCAGCCAAGATCACGGGAGTACCGGGGAGCTGTTTTCT. Translated, it gives CASSQDHGSTGELFS.

This clone turned up a few times. The V and J genes are TRBV4-1 and TRBJ1-4; 7 nucleotides line up with TRBD1. This CDR3 spans 15 amino acids. Germline CDR1 reads MGHRA; CDR2 reads YSYEKL. V shed 3 bases, J shed 5 bases, and the junction held 6 bases outside the gene matches. The CDR3 DNA reads TGCGCCAGCAGCCATCCCGGGACAGCGAATGAAAAACTGTTTTTT. It is translated as CASSHPGTANEKLFF.

The genes are TRBV5-6 and TRBJ2-2; D unclear. Trimming took off 2 bases at V and 0 bases at J, with 8 bases between the two ends. This CDR3 has 15 residues. Germline V gene data show CDR1 as SGHDT and CDR2 as YYEEEE. CDR3 sequence reads: CASSFSRANTGELFF. The CDR3 nucleotides are TGTGCCAGCAGCTTTTCCAGAGCGAACACCGGGGAGCTGTTTTTT.

This clone was seen just once. J is TRBJ1-5 and V is TRBV7-9; possible D gene TRBD1, 6 bases. Trimming shortened V by 5 bases and J by 2 bases, and 16 bases separated the two germline ends. This CDR3 spans 16 amino acids. CDR1 and CDR2 from the germline V gene are SEHNR and FQNEAQ (reference sequence). CDR3 loop: CASSLFSRGGNQPQHF. As DNA, the CDR3 is TGTGCCAGCAGCCTCTTTTCCAGGGGTGGCAATCAGCCCCAGCATTTT.

This chain links TRBV14 with TRBJ2-1; possibly TRBD1 for D (5 bases). Germline-derived CDR1 and CDR2 are SGHDN and FVKESK. The V and J ends lost 4 bases and 4 bases respectively, with 20 bases between them. The CDR3 has 17 amino acids. This CDR3 reads CASSPRFGAVDYNEQFF. CDR3 bases: TGTGCCAGCAGCCCAAGATTTGGGGCGGTGGATTACAATGAGCAGTTCTTC.

Notes on this clone: This likely reflects a read error, since a far larger clone is one base away. The same CDR3 also results from other DNA sequences found in this sample. V usage is TRBV30 and J usage is TRBJ2-5; D uncertain. The length of the CDR3 is 13 residues. The germline CDR1 and CDR2 sequences are GTSNPN and SVGIG (reference sequence). Trimming left V 0 bases short and J 8 bases short, with 13 bases between. CDR3: CAWSVGLEGTQYF. In DNA form, the CDR3 reads TGTGCCTGGAGTGTCGGCTTAGAAGGTACCCAGTACTTC.

The rearrangement uses TRBV6-1 and TRBJ1-1; D is undetermined. The germline gives CDR1 MNHNS, CDR2 SASEGT. This CDR3 is built from 12 residues. V was cut by 6 bases and J by 0 bases, with 5 bases left in between. The CDR3 region is CASSPLNTEAFF. In nucleotides, the CDR3 is TGTGCCAGCAGCCCCCTGAACACTGAAGCTTTCTTT.

This clone turned up a few times. CDR3 nucleotides: TGTGCCAGCAGTTTAGTCGACAGGGACTCCTACGAGCAGTACTTC. Translated: CASSLVDRDSYEQYF. The chain couples TRBV28 to TRBJ2-7; 7 nucleotides align to TRBD1. This CDR3 spans 15 amino acids. After removal of 2 bases from V and 0 bases from J, the junction contained 4 bases not matched to a gene. The germline V gene encodes CDR1 MDHEN and CDR2 SYDVKM.

The chain recombines TRBV6-1 with TRBJ1-1; 9 positions match TRBD1. The V and J ends lost 5 bases and 1 base, in that order; junction bases with no gene match: 5. The CDR3 has 15 residues. CDR1 and CDR2 (germline): MNHNS, SASEGT. CDR3 DNA: TGTGCCAGCAGTCAACAGACAGGGGGGAACACTGAAGCTTTCTTT. It codes for CASSQQTGGNTEAFF.

CDR3 amino acids: CASSKEGSDQPQHF. The CDR3 bases are TGTGCCAGCAGTAAAGAGGGATCCGATCAGCCCCAGCATTTT. V gene TRBV2 combines with J gene TRBJ1-5; D not certain. CDR1 SNHLY and CDR2 FYNNEI come from the germline V gene. The ends were cut back, 5 bases at V and 5 bases at J, with 13 bases in the middle. The CDR3 length is 14 residues.

Remarks on this clone: Germline is not matched at one junction end, which may reflect a read error. Other DNA sequences in the sample encode the same CDR3. The CDR3 DNA reads TGTGCCTGGACCATGGGGGGCACCGGGGAGTTGTTTTTT. It is translated as CAWTMGGTGELFF. The genes are TRBV30 and TRBJ2-2; D may be TRBD1 or TRBD2 (6 bases each). Looked up from germline, CDR1 is GTSNPN and CDR2 is SVGIG (reference sequence). This CDR3 is 13 amino acids long.

Ten or more counts support this clone. The rearrangement uses TRBV11-1 and TRBJ2-5, with a possible D match to TRBD2 (6 bases). The CDR3 length is 15 residues. V was shortened by 3 bases and J by 7 bases, with 18 bases between the two germline ends. Germline V gives CDR1 SGHAT, CDR2 FQDESV (reference sequence). CDR3 in DNA: TGTGCCAGCAGCTTCAGAACGGCGGAGGGCGGGACCCAGTACTTC. Protein: CASSFRTAEGGTQYF.

Comment on this clone: This likely traces to a read error, being one base from a far larger clone. The conserved final phenylalanine or tryptophan is absent from the CDR3, which likely points to a read error. The chain uses TRBV29-1 and TRBJ1-1, with 7 bases aligning to TRBD1. Germline V gives CDR1 SQVTM, CDR2 ANQGSEA. Unmatched junction bases numbered 4, after V lost 3 bases and J lost 0 bases. This CDR3 comprises 14 residues. This CDR3 reads CSVESQGVNTEAFI. The DNA of the CDR3 is TGCAGCGTTGAGAGTCAGGGGGTGAACACTGAAGCTTTCATT.

In its sample, this clone was seen a few times. The DNA for the CDR3 is TGCGCCAGCAGCTTTGACGATACGCAGTATTTT. Protein product: CASSFDDTQYF. This chain uses TRBV5-1 with TRBJ2-3; D is ambiguous. Germline V gene sequence: CDR1 SGHRS, CDR2 YFSETQ. V was cut by 2 bases and J by 6 bases, with 4 bases left in between. This CDR3 is 11 amino acids long.

The rearrangement uses TRBV7-9 and TRBJ2-7, with a weak D call TRBD1 (7 bases). V shed 5 bases and J shed 6 bases, with 14 bases lying between them. The CDR3 has 13 amino acids. CDR1 SEHNR and CDR2 FQNEAQ come from the germline V gene (reference sequence). The CDR3, as DNA: TGTGCCAGCAGCCTTCCTCAGGGGGGCGAGCAGTACTTC. This codes for CASSLPQGGEQYF. The full variable domain, its missing parts supplied by reference TRBV7-9 and TRBJ2-7, is DTGVSQNPRHKITKRGQNVTFRCDPISEHNRLYWYRQTLGQGPEFLTYFQNEAQLEKSRLLSDRFSAERPKGSFSTLEIQRTEQGDSAMYLCASSLPQGGEQYFGPGTRLTVT.

V is TRBV28 and J is TRBJ1-1, with 7 positions matching TRBD1. CDR1 and CDR2 (germline): MDHEN, SYDVKM. Trimming at V came to 5 bases and at J to 0 bases, leaving 6 bases not matched to a gene. The CDR3 loop spans 15 amino acids. CDR3 DNA sequence: TGTGCCAGCAGTATCCCGGGACAGATGAACACTGAAGCTTTCTTT. Amino acids: CASSIPGQMNTEAFF.

A word on this clone: One end of the junction varies from germline; a read error may be responsible. The V gene is TRBV11-2, the J gene TRBJ2-1, with D tentatively TRBD2 (5 bases). Germline loops: CDR1 SGHAT, CDR2 FQNNGV. The CDR3 loop spans 15 amino acids. Here the CDR3 reads CASSKAESSYNKQFF. DNA of the CDR3: TGTGCCAGCAGCAAAGCGGAGAGCTCCTACAATAAGCAGTTCTTC.

The V and J genes are TRBV6-6 and TRBJ1-2, with no clear D. The CDR3 totals 14 residues. V was pared by 6 bases and J by 4 bases, with 15 bases between. The germline gives CDR1 MNHNY, CDR2 SVGAGI (reference sequence). This CDR3 is CASRYQDGPYGYTF. DNA for the CDR3: TGTGCCAGCAGATACCAGGACGGCCCCTATGGCTACACCTTC.

About this clone itself: A much larger clone lies a single base off, so this may be a read error. The chain carries TRBV18 and TRBJ1-5; the D is unclear. The CDR3 has 13 amino acids. Germline CDR1 and CDR2: KGHSH and LQKENI. CDR3 coding DNA: TGTGCCAGCCCACCAACCTCAGATCAGCCCCAGCATTTT. Translating gives CASPPTSDQPQHF.

This chain uses TRBV29-1 with TRBJ2-7, with 7 positions matching TRBD1. CDR1 and CDR2 (germline): SQVTM, ANQGSEA. This CDR3 is built from 13 residues. V was clipped by 6 bases and J by 3 bases; unmatched bases: 8. The CDR3 sequence is CSVVLTGNYEQYF. The DNA for the CDR3 is TGCAGCGTGGTCTTGACAGGGAACTACGAGCAGTACTTC.

The chain links TRBV29-1 to TRBJ2-7; no firm D call. Per germline, CDR1 SQVTM and CDR2 ANQGSEA. The CDR3 has 14 amino acids. V was trimmed by 6 bases and J by 0 bases, leaving 15 bases between them. CDR3 DNA sequence: TGCAGCGTATCGACGCCAACATTCTCCTACGAGCAGTACTTC. It is translated as CSVSTPTFSYEQYF.

This chain links TRBV6-5 with TRBJ2-2; no clear D. The CDR3 length is 13 residues. V lost 7 bases to trimming and J lost 6 bases, with 12 bases between them. Germline values: CDR1 MNHEY, CDR2 SVGAGI. This chain's CDR3 is CASTLGFPGELFF. For the CDR3, the DNA is TGTGCCAGCACGCTGGGGTTCCCCGGGGAGCTGTTTTTT.

This sequence joins TRBV19 and TRBJ2-1, with 11 bases lining up with TRBD2. The CDR3 has 15 residues. Germline values: CDR1 LNHDA, CDR2 SQIVND (reference sequence). The V gene end was trimmed by 7 bases and the J gene end by 9 bases; junction bases not matched to a gene: 11. In nucleotides, the CDR3 is TGTGCCAGTACCCCGGGGGGTAGCGGGAGGGGTGAGCAGTTCTTC. This translates into CASTPGGSGRGEQFF.

The chain joins TRBV5-1 to TRBJ1-6, with 12 bases that match TRBD1. Trimming took 1 base from V and 8 from J; bases not matched to a gene: 4. CDR1 and CDR2 from the germline V gene are SGHRS and YFSETQ. CDR3 length equals 16 residues. CDR3 nucleotide sequence: TGCGCCAGCAGCTTGTGGGACAGGGGGCGCGATTCACCCCTCCACTTT. Protein: CASSLWDRGRDSPLHF.

The genes are TRBV5-1 and TRBJ1-2, with D tentatively TRBD1 (5 bases). Trimming took 0 bases from V and 5 from J, leaving 11 bases between them. CDR1 and CDR2 from the germline V gene are SGHRS and YFSETQ. CDR3 length: 14 amino acids. The DNA of the CDR3 is TGCGCCAGCAGCTTGGAGCAGGGAGGGTATGGCTACACCTTC. This codes for CASSLEQGGYGYTF.

By frequency in the sample, this clone is medium-sized. In the same sample, other DNA sequences code for this CDR3. This chain uses TRBV29-1 with TRBJ1-4; 9 bases match TRBD1. V lost 7 bases and J lost 8; bases outside the gene matches: 17. Germline V gene lookup returns CDR1 SQVTM and CDR2 ANQGSEA. CDR3 length: 16 residues. Written as DNA, the CDR3 is TGCAGCGGTCCTCTCCGCCGGGACAGGGAGGACGAAAAACTGTTTTTT. It codes for CSGPLRRDREDEKLFF. Using reference TRBV29-1 and TRBJ1-4 for the parts outside the CDR3, the full variable domain is SAVISQKPSRDICQRGTSLTIQCQVDSQVTMMFWYRQQPGQSLTLIATANQGSEATYESGFVIDKFPISRPNLTFSTLTVSNMSPEDSSIYLCSGPLRRDREDEKLFFGSGTQLSVL.

This clone was seen only a few times. This chain joins TRBV2 and TRBJ1-2; the D is unclear. This CDR3 contains 12 residues. Germline V lookup: CDR1 SNHLY, CDR2 FYNNEI. The V and J ends lost 0 bases and 5 bases respectively, with 4 bases between them. The CDR3 loop reads CASSEARYGYTF. The DNA of the CDR3 is TGTGCCAGCAGTGAAGCGCGGTATGGCTACACCTTC.